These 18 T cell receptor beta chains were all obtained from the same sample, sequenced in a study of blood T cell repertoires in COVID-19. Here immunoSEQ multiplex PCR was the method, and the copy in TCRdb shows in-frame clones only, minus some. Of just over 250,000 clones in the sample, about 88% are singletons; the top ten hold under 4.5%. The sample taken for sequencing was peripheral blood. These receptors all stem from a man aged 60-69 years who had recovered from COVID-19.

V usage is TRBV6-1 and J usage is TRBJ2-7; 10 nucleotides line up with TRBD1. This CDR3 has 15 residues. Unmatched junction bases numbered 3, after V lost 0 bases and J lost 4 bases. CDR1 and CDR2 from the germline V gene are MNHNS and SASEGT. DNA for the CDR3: TGTGCCAGCAGTGAAGCGACAGGGGGCGGGTACGAGCAGTACTTC. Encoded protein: CASSEATGGGYEQYF.

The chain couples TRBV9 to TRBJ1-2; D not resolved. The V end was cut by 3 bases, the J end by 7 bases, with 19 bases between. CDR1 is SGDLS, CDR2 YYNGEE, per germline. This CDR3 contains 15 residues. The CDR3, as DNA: TGTGCCAGCAGCGCAGTAACGACCCCGGCGGGTGGCTACACCTTC. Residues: CASSAVTTPAGGYTF.

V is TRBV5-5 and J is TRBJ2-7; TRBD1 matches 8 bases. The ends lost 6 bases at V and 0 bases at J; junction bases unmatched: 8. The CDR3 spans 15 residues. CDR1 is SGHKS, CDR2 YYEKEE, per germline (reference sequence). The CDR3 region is CASNSRQGLSYEQYF. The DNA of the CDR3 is TGTGCCAGCAACAGCAGACAGGGGCTCTCCTACGAGCAGTACTTC.

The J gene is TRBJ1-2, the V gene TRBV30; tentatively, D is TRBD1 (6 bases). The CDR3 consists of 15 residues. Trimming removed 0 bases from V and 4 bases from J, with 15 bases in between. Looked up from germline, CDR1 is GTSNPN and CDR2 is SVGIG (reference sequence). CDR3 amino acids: CAWSVGGLATYGYTF. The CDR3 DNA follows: TGTGCCTGGAGTGTGGGGGGGCTAGCTACCTATGGCTACACCTTC.

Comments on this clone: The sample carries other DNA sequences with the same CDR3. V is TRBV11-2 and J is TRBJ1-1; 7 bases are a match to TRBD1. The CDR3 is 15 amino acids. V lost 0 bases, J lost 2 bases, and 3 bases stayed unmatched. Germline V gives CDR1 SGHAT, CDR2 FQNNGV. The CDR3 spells CASSLEGTVNTEAFF. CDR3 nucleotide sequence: TGTGCCAGCAGCTTAGAAGGGACAGTTAACACTGAAGCTTTCTTT.

DNA for the CDR3: TGTGCCAGCAGCTTAGAACTTAGTGCAGATACGCAGTATTTT. It yields the protein CASSLELSADTQYF. The chain is built from TRBV7-2 and TRBJ2-3; D unclear. The CDR3 has 14 amino acids. The germline V and J ends were trimmed by 1 base and 4 bases, with 9 bases remaining between them. CDR1 and CDR2 from the germline V gene are SGHTA and FQGNSA.

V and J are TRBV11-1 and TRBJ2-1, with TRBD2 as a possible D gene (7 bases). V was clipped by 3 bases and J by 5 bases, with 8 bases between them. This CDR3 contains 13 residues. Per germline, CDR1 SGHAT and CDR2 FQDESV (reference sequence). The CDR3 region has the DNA TGTGCCAGCAGCTTCGGGGGGCACAATGAGCAGTTCTTC. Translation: CASSFGGHNEQFF.

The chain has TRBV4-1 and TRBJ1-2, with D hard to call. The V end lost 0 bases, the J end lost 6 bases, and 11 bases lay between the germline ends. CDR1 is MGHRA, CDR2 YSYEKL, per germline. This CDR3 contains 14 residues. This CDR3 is CASSQDGGFNGYTF. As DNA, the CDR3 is TGCGCCAGCAGCCAAGATGGCGGGTTTAATGGCTACACCTTC.

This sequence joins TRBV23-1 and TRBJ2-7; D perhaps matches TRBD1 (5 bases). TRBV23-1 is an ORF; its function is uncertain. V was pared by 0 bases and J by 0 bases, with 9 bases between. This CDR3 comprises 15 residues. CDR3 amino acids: CASSQSAGPSYEQYF. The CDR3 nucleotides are TGCGCCAGCAGTCAATCGGCAGGGCCCTCCTACGAGCAGTACTTC.

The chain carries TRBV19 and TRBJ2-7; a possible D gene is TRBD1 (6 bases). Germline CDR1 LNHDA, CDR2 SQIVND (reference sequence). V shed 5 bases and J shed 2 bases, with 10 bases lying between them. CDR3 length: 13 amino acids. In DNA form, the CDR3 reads TGTGCCAGTAGTCTCAGGACAGCCTACGAGCAGTACTTC. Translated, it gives CASSLRTAYEQYF. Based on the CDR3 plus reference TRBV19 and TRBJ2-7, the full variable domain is DGGITQSPKYLFRKEGQNVTLSCEQNLNHDAMYWYRQDPGQGLRLIYYSQIVNDFQKGDIAEGYSVSREKKESFPLTVTSAQKNPTAFYLCASSLRTAYEQYFGPGTRLTVT.

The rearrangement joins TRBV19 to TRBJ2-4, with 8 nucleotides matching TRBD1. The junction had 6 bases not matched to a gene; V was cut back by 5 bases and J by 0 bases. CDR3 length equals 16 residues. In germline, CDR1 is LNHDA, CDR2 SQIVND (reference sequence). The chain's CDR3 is CASSDRGLLAKNIQYF. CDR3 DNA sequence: TGTGCCAGTAGTGACAGGGGTCTTCTAGCCAAAAACATTCAGTACTTC.

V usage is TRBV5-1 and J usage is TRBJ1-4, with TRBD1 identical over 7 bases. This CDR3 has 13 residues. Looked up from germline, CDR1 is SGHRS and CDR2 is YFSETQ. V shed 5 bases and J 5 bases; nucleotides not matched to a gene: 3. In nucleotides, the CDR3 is TGCGCCAGCAGGACAGGGACCAATGAAAAACTGTTTTTT. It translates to CASRTGTNEKLFF.

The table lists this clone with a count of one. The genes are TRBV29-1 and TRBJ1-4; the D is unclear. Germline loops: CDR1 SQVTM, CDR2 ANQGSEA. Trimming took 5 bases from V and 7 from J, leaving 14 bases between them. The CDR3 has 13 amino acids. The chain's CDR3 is CSVRGVQFEKLFF. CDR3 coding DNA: TGCAGCGTTAGAGGAGTCCAGTTTGAAAAACTGTTTTTT.

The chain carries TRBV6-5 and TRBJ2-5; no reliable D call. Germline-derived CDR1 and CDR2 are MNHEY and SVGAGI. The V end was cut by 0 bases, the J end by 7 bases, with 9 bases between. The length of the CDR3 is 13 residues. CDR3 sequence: CASSYSPYGTQYF. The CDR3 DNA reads TGTGCCAGCAGTTACTCGCCCTACGGGACCCAGTACTTC.

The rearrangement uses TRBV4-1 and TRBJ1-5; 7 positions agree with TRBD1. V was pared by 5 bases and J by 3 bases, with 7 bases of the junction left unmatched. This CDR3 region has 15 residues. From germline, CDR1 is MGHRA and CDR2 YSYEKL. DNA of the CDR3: TGCGCCAGCAGCAGATCGACAGGGCTCAATCAGCCCCAGCATTTT. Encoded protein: CASSRSTGLNQPQHF.

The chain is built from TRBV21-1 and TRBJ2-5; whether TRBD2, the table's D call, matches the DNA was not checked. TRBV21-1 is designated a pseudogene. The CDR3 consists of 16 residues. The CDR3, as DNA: TGTGCCAGCAGCAAAGGCCAAGGGAGAGAGGAAGAGACCCAGTACTTC. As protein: CASSKGQGREEETQYF.

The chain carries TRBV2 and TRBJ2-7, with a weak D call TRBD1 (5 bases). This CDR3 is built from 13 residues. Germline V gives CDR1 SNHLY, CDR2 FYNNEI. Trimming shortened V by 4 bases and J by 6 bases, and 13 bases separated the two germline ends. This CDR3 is CASSVARAGEQYF. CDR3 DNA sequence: TGTGCCAGCAGTGTGGCCAGGGCCGGCGAGCAGTACTTC.

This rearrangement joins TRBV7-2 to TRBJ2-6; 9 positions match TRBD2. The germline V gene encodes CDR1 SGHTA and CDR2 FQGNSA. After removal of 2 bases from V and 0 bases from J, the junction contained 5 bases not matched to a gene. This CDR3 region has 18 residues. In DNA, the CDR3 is TGTGCCAGCAGCTTAATGCGGGGGGGCCTCTCTGGGGCCAACGTCCTGACTTTC. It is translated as CASSLMRGGLSGANVLTF.